A selection of T cell receptor beta chains follows, all from one sample in a study of radiotherapy plus CTLA-4 blockade in lung cancer. Assay: immunoSEQ multiplex PCR; the TCRdb copy retains only in-frame clones and omits some. The repertoire holds around 45,000 clones, with 60% to 70% as singletons. Here the sequenced sample was peripheral blood, taken from a patient treated with radiotherapy plus ipilimumab. The source is a human donor with non-small cell lung cancer who had a partial response to radiotherapy plus ipilimumab. The CDR3 runs from the conserved cysteine through the conserved F or W. D genes are given only for firm matches. Some rows have no size entry. The others give once, few or many, or a class for an expanded clone.

D	J	V	size	DNA	CDR3
TRBD1	TRBJ1-1	TRBV6-5	-	TGTGCCAGCAGTTTACAGACAGGGGGAAGGAACACTGAAGCTTTCTTT	CASSLQTGGRNTEAFF
-	TRBJ1-1	TRBV2	-	TGTGCCAGCAAGGGTGTCGGGGGGCCGGGCACTGAAGCTTTCTTT	CASKGVGGPGTEAFF
-	TRBJ2-3	TRBV6-5	-	TGTGCCAGCAGTGATCCGGGGACAGATACGCAGTATTTT	CASSDPGTDTQYF
TRBD1	TRBJ2-7	TRBV6-1	-	TGTGCCGCGGCGAGACAGGGGCTCTACGAGCAGTACTTC	CAAARQGLYEQYF
-	TRBJ1-1	TRBV6-5	-	TGTGCCAGCAGTTCCCCCCGGGAAGCTTTCTTT	CASSSPREAFF
TRBD1	TRBJ1-1	TRBV10-1	few	TGCGCCAGCAGTCCACAGGGGTACACTGAAGCTTTCTTT	CASSPQGYTEAFF
-	TRBJ1-6	TRBV2	-	TGTGCCAGCAGCCTTGGACAACTTAATTCACCCCTCCACTTT	CASSLGQLNSPLHF
-	TRBJ2-1	TRBV11-3	-	TGTGCCAGCAGCTTAGATCTGGGCGGGACTTACAATGAGCAGTTCTTC	CASSLDLGGTYNEQFF
TRBD2	TRBJ2-2	TRBV2	-	TGTGCCAGCAAAGGGCGCGGGAGGGCCACCGGGGAGCTGTTTTTT	CASKGRGRATGELFF
TRBD2	TRBJ2-3	TRBV10-3	-	TGTGCCATCAGTGTCCGGCTAGCGGGGGGAACTTCCCCTAGCACAGATACGCAGTATTTT	CAISVRLAGGTSPSTDTQYF
-	TRBJ2-7	TRBV30	-	TGTGCCTGGAGTGTCGGCAGGCCCCCCTACGAGCAGTACTTC	CAWSVGRPPYEQYF
-	TRBJ1-2	TRBV6-1	-	TGTGCCAGCAGTGAACAGGGGCGGTATGGCTACACCTTC	CASSEQGRYGYTF
-	TRBJ1-1	TRBV6-6	-	TGTGCCAGCAGCCCTGACACCTACACTGAAGCTTTCTTT	CASSPDTYTEAFF
-	TRBJ2-5	TRBV10-3	once	TGTGCCATCAGTGCCCGGACAGAAGAGACCCAGTACTTC	CAISARTEETQYF
-	TRBJ2-5	TRBV11-2	-	TGTGCCAGCGGGCTCGGAGAGACCCAGTACTTC	CASGLGETQYF
TRBD2	TRBJ2-3	TRBV5-6	-	TGTGCCAGCAGCTTGGCCGGGCTAGCGGGGGGGCGATATACGCAGTATTTT	CASSLAGLAGGRYTQYF
TRBD2	TRBJ2-5	TRBV5-4	once	TGTGCCAGCAGTCCCTCCACTAGCGCGATACAAGAGACCCAGTACTTC	CASSPSTSAIQETQYF
-	TRBJ1-1	TRBV11-2	-	TGTGCCAGCAGCCTAATAGGAGGGAACACTGAAGCTTTCTTT	CASSLIGGNTEAFF
-	TRBJ1-3	TRBV11-2	few	TGTGCCAGCAGCTTATACAGCTCGGGAAACACCATATATTTT	CASSLYSSGNTIYF
-	TRBJ2-2	TRBV18	-	TGTGCCAGCTCATCGGGGGACGGGGAGCTGTTTTTT	CASSSGDGELFF
-	TRBJ1-1	TRBV5-5	-	TGTGCCAGCAGCTTGGCCTGGGGGGACACTGAAGCTTTCTTT	CASSLAWGDTEAFF
-	TRBJ2-1	TRBV29-1	-	TGCAGCGTTGGTGGGGGAGGGGGCAATGAGCAGTTCTTC	CSVGGGGGNEQFF
TRBD2	TRBJ2-5	TRBV6-1	-	TGTGCCAGCAGTCCCACTCCCTTAGCGGGAGAGACCCAGTACTTC	CASSPTPLAGETQYF
-	TRBJ1-5	TRBV5-1	-	TGCGCCAGCAGCTTGTCAGGGGATGGCAATCAGCCCCAGCATTTT	CASSLSGDGNQPQHF
-	TRBJ2-7	TRBV5-6	-	TGTGCCAGCAGCTTGGTTAGCGCCCACAAACGCGAGCAGTACTTC	CASSLVSAHKREQYF
TRBD1	TRBJ2-7	TRBV4-2	few	TGTGCCAGCACCGAAACAGGGGTAACCTACGAGCAGTACTTC	CASTETGVTYEQYF
TRBD1	TRBJ1-4	TRBV6-5	once	TGTGCCAGCAGTCGGGGGACAGCAACTAATGAAAAACTGTTTTTT	CASSRGTATNEKLFF
-	TRBJ2-7	TRBV9	-	TGTGCCAGCAGCGTAGAACAGGGTGGGTCCTACGAGCAGTACTTC	CASSVEQGGSYEQYF
TRBD1	TRBJ1-6	TRBV5-1	-	TGCGCCAGCAGCTTGGCAGGGGGCTCACCCCTCCACTTT	CASSLAGGSPLHF
TRBD1	TRBJ2-5	TRBV5-5	few	TGTGCCAGCAGTCCGACAGGGGGTTACCAAGAGACCCAGTACTTC	CASSPTGGYQETQYF
TRBD1	TRBJ1-2	TRBV7-9	-	TGTGCCAGCAGCCTAGCCGGGACAGGGGGCTTGGATGGCTACACCTTC	CASSLAGTGGLDGYTF
TRBD1	TRBJ1-2	TRBV5-6	many	TGTGCCAGCAGCTTGAACCCGGGACAGGGAGGAGGTGGCTACACCTTC	CASSLNPGQGGGGYTF
-	TRBJ1-1	TRBV10-3	few	TGTGCCATCAGTGGCCGGGATCCGAACACTGAAGCTTTCTTT	CAISGRDPNTEAFF
TRBD1	TRBJ2-7	TRBV14	-	TGTGCCAGCAGCCGCCCGGGACAGGGATCCTACGAGCAGTACTTC	CASSRPGQGSYEQYF
-	TRBJ1-2	TRBV20-1	-	TGCAGTGCTAGGTCTGTGTATGGCTACACCTTC	CSARSVYGYTF
-	TRBJ2-5	TRBV7-8	-	TGTGCCAGCAGCTTCCTACAAGAGACCCAGTACTTC	CASSFLQETQYF
TRBD1	TRBJ1-2	TRBV7-2	-	TGTGCCAGCAGCCCTACCCCCTTTGTGACAGGGAGTGGCTACACCTTC	CASSPTPFVTGSGYTF
-	TRBJ2-2	TRBV5-4	-	TGTGCCAGCAGCTCGCGGACTATTGGGGGCACCGGGGAGCTGTTTTTT	CASSSRTIGGTGELFF
TRBD1	TRBJ2-5	TRBV9	-	TGTGCCAGCAGCAAGAGACAGGGGATAAACCAAGAGACCCAGTACTTC	CASSKRQGINQETQYF
-	TRBJ2-2	TRBV9	-	TGTGCCAGCAGCGTCTGGGGCGACGCGAACACCGGGGAGCTGTTTTTT	CASSVWGDANTGELFF
-	TRBJ2-1	TRBV13	-	TGTGCCAGCAGCTTAGTGAGCGGTAGCTCCTACAATGAGCAGTTCTTC	CASSLVSGSSYNEQFF
-	TRBJ1-1	TRBV11-2	-	TGTGCCAGCAGCTTTCAACGGGAAACTGAAGCTTTCTTT	CASSFQRETEAFF
TRBD2	TRBJ2-3	TRBV5-1	once	TGCGCCAGCAGCTTGGTGGGGGCTAGCGGGGGAAGCACAGATACGCAGTATTTT	CASSLVGASGGSTDTQYF
-	TRBJ2-5	TRBV30	-	TGTGCCTGGAGAGCCTCCTCCATGGAGACCCAGTACTTC	CAWRASSMETQYF
TRBD2	TRBJ2-5	TRBV7-9	-	TGTGCCAGCAGCTTAGTAGCGGGGGGGAAAGAGACCCAGTACTTC	CASSLVAGGKETQYF
TRBD1	TRBJ2-5	TRBV6-5	-	TGTGCCAGCAGTCTGGACAGGGGGAAGGAGACCCAGTACTTC	CASSLDRGKETQYF
-	TRBJ1-5	TRBV6-1	once	TGTGCCAGCAGTGTAAATAGCAATCAGCCCCAGCATTTT	CASSVNSNQPQHF
-	TRBJ2-7	TRBV30	once	TGTGCCTGGAGGGTTGGGGCCCAGCAGTACTTC	CAWRVGAQQYF
-	TRBJ2-2	TRBV7-9	few	TGTGCCAGCAATGAACAGGGAGATTTGCTGTTTTTT	CASNEQGDLLFF
TRBD1	TRBJ1-2	TRBV6-1	-	TGTGCCAGCAGTGGTTCAGGGGGTTTATCTGTCAGCTACACCTTC	CASSGSGGLSVSYTF
-	TRBJ2-1	TRBV5-1	once	TGCGCCAGCAGCCCCGGCGGTTGGTATGAGCAGTTCTTC	CASSPGGWYEQFF
-	TRBJ2-2	TRBV18	-	TGTGCCAGCTCAACGGGAGACGGGGAGCTGTTTTTT	CASSTGDGELFF
TRBD1	TRBJ1-2	TRBV7-9	-	TGTGCCAGCAGCTTAGCGGGGCAGGGGGCCTATGGCTACACCTTC	CASSLAGQGAYGYTF
TRBD1	TRBJ2-5	TRBV15	few	TGTGCCACCAGCGGCCCGGGACAGGGAGGAGAGACCCAGTACTTC	CATSGPGQGGETQYF
-	TRBJ1-2	TRBV10-3	few	TGTGCCATCAGCGCCGGGACATCGAACTATGGCTACACCTTC	CAISAGTSNYGYTF